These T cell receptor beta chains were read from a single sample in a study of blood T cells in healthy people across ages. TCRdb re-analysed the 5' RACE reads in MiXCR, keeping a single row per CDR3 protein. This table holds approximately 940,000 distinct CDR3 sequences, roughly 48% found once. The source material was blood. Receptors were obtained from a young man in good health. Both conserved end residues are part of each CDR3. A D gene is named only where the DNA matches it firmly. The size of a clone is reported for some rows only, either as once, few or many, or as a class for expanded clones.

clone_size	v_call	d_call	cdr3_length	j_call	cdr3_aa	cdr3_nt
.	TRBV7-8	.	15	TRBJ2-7	CASSLGGQPTGEQYF	TGTGCCAGCAGCTTAGGTGGACAGCCTACAGGCGAGCAGTACTTC
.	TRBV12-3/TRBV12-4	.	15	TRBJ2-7	CASSPWGLGTYEQYF	TGTGCCAGCAGTCCATGGGGACTGGGAACCTACGAGCAGTACTTC
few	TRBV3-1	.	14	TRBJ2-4	CASSQEGTVNIQYF	TGTGCCAGCAGCCAAGAGGGGACGGTGAACATTCAGTACTTC
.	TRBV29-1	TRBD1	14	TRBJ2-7	CSVEGQGESYEQYF	TGCAGCGTTGAAGGCCAGGGGGAGTCCTACGAGCAGTACTTC
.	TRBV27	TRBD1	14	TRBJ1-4	CASGLRTGDEKLFF	TGTGCCAGCGGCCTAAGGACAGGGGATGAAAAACTGTTTTTT
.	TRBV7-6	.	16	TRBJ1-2	CASSLGAEGSNYGYTF	TGTGCCAGCAGCTTAGGAGCGGAGGGTTCGAACTATGGCTACACCTTC
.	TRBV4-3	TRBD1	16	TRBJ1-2	CASSQGTPDRFYGYTF	TGCGCCAGCAGCCAAGGTACGCCGGACAGGTTCTATGGCTACACCTTC
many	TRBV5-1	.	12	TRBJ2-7	CASSGTGYEQYF	TGTGCCAGCAGCGGAACAGGCTACGAGCAGTACTTC
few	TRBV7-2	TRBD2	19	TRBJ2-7	CASSSLGFGASGGSYEQYF	TGTGCCAGCAGCTCTCTAGGATTTGGGGCTAGCGGGGGCTCCTACGAGCAGTACTTC
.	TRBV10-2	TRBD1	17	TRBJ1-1	CASSGPRQGGGDTEAFF	TGCGCCAGCAGTGGACCAAGACAGGGAGGTGGGGACACTGAAGCTTTCTTT
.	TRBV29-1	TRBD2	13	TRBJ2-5	CSVLSSGGETQYF	TGCAGCGTTCTTTCTAGCGGCGGAGAGACCCAGTACTTC
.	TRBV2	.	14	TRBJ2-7	CASSGIGRLYEQYF	TGTGCCAGCAGTGGTATAGGCCGCCTCTACGAGCAGTACTTC
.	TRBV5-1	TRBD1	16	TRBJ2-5	CASRHKPGQAQETQYF	TGCGCCAGCAGACACAAACCAGGACAGGCTCAAGAGACCCAGTACTTC
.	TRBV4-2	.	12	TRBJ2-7	CASANHRAAQYF	TGTGCCAGCGCTAACCACAGGGCGGCCCAGTACTTC
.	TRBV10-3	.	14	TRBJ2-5	CAISEWGNQETQYF	TGTGCCATCAGTGAGTGGGGTAACCAAGAGACCCAGTACTTC
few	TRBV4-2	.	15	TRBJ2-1	CASSQDTTHNNEQFF	TGTGCCAGCAGCCAAGATACGACCCATAACAATGAGCAGTTCTTC
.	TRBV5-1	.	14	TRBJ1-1	CASSYRTPNTEAFF	TGCGCCAGCAGCTACAGGACTCCGAACACTGAAGCTTTCTTT
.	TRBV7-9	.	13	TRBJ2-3	CASSLESWDTQYF	TGTGCCAGCAGCTTGGAATCCTGGGATACGCAGTATTTT
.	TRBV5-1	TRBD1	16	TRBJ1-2	CASSLAWDSENYGYTF	TGCGCCAGCAGCTTGGCCTGGGACAGCGAGAACTATGGCTACACCTTC
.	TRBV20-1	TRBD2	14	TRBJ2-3	CSVGDRGGADTQYF	TGCAGTGTCGGGGACCGGGGAGGGGCAGATACGCAGTATTTT
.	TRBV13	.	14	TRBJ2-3	CASRGSSVADTQYF	TGTGCCAGCAGAGGGAGTAGCGTGGCAGATACGCAGTATTTT
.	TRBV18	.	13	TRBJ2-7	CASSQISQGEQYF	TGTGCCAGCTCACAGATATCACAGGGCGAGCAGTACTTC
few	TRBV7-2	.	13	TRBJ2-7	CASSLQGMGEQYF	TGTGCCAGCAGCTTACAAGGAATGGGCGAGCAGTACTTC
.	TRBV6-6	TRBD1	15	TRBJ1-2	CASSSQGARAHGYTF	TGTGCCAGCAGTTCACAGGGGGCCCGGGCCCATGGCTACACCTTC
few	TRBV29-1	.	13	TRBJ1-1	CSVETHANTEAFF	TGCAGCGTTGAAACTCATGCCAACACTGAAGCTTTCTTT
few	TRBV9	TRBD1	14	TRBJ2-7	CASSATGAFYEQYF	TGTGCCAGCAGCGCGACAGGGGCTTTCTACGAGCAGTACTTC
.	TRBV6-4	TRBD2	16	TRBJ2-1	CATKLQGGSSYNEQFF	TGTGCCACCAAACTGCAGGGAGGGAGCTCCTACAATGAGCAGTTCTTC
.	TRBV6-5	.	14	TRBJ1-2	CATKSTATNYGYTF	TGTGCCACTAAAAGCACCGCCACTAACTATGGCTACACCTTC
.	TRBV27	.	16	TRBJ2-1	CASSLSMGGARNEQFF	TGTGCCAGCAGTTTATCGATGGGGGGGGCCCGGAATGAGCAGTTCTTC
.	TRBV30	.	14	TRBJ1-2	CAWSVGRSGGGYTF	TGTGCCTGGAGTGTAGGAAGGTCAGGCGGTGGCTACACCTTC
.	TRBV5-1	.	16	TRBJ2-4	CASSSVLGLAKNIQYF	TGCGCCAGCAGCTCGGTACTGGGACTAGCCAAAAACATTCAGTACTTC
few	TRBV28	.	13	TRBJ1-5	CASRIGSNQPQHF	TGTGCCAGCAGAATAGGGAGCAATCAGCCCCAGCATTTT
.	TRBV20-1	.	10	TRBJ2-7	CSAPSSEQYF	TGCAGTGCTCCCTCCTCCGAGCAGTACTTC
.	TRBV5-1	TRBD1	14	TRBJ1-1	CASSFRQGDTEAFF	TGCGCCAGCAGCTTTCGACAGGGTGACACTGAAGCTTTCTTT
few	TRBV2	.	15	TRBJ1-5	CASSEGGLGNQPQHF	TGTGCCAGCAGTGAAGGCGGGCTTGGCAATCAGCCCCAGCATTTT
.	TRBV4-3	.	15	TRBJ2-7	CASSQEPGPVYEQYF	TGCGCCAGCAGCCAAGAACCTGGGCCAGTCTACGAGCAGTACTTC
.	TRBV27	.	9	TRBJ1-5	CAVNQPQHF	TGTGCGGTCAATCAGCCCCAGCATTTT
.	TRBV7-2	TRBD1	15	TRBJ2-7	CASSPPGTGTDEQYF	TGTGCCAGCAGCCCCCCCGGGACAGGGACCGACGAGCAGTACTTC
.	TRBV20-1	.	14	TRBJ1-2	CSARDRQSNYGYTF	TGCAGTGCTAGAGATCGTCAGAGTAACTATGGCTACACCTTC
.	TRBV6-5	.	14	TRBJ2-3	CASARAGATDTQYF	TGTGCCAGTGCCCGAGCAGGGGCCACAGATACGCAGTATTTT
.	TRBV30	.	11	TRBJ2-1	CAWSVTSEQFF	TGTGCCTGGAGTGTTACGTCCGAGCAGTTCTTC